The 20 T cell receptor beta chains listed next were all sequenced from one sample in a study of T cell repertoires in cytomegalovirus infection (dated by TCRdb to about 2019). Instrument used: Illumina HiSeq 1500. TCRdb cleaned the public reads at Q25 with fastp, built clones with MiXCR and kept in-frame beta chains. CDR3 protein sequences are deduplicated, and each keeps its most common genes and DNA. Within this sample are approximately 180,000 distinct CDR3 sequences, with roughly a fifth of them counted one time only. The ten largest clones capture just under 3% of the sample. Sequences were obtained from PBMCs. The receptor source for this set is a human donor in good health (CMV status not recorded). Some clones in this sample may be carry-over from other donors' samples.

CDR3 in amino acids: CASSPGVAAFYEQYF. The DNA for the CDR3 is TGTGCCAGCTCACCCGGGGTAGCGGCTTTCTACGAGCAGTACTTC. The rearrangement joins TRBV18 to TRBJ2-7; possible D gene TRBD2, 6 bases. The CDR3 covers 15 residues. Germline assignment: CDR1 KGHSH and CDR2 LQKENI. V was shortened by 3 bases and J by 3 bases, with 15 bases between the two germline ends.

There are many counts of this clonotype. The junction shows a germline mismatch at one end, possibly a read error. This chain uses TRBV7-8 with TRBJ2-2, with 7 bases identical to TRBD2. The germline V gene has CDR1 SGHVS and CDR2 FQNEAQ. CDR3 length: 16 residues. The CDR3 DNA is TGTGCCAGCAGCCTAGCGGCAGGGCTGCACACCGGGGAGCTGTTTTTT. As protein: CASSLAAGLHTGELFF.

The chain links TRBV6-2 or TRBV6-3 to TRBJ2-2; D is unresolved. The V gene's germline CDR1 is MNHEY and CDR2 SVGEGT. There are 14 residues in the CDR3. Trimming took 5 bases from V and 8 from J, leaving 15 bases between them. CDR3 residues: CASSQSPPLGELFF. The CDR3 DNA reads TGTGCCAGCAGTCAAAGCCCTCCGTTAGGGGAGCTGTTTTTT.

The DNA for the CDR3 is TGTGCCAGCAGCCCAAGGGGACTAGCGGGAGGTTTAAACATTCAGTACTTC. As protein: CASSPRGLAGGLNIQYF. The genes are TRBV7-4 and TRBJ2-4; 15 bases match TRBD2. The CDR3 is 17 residues long. In germline, CDR1 is SGHVT, CDR2 SQSDAQ. V lost 5 bases, J lost 6 bases, and 8 bases stayed unmatched.

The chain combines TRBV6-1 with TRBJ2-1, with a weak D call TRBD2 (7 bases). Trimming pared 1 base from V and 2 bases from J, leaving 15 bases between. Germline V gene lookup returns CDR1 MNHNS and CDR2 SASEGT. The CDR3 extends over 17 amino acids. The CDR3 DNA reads TGTGCCAGCAGTGAAGGACGGGGGCGGGGGACCTACAATGAGCAGTTCTTC. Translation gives CASSEGRGRGTYNEQFF.

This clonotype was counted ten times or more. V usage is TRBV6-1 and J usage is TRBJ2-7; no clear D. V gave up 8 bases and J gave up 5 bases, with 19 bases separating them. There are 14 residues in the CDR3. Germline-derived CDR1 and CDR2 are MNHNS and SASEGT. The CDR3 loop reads CASAMRLYENEQYF. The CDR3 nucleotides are TGTGCCAGCGCGATGAGACTCTACGAAAACGAGCAGTACTTC.

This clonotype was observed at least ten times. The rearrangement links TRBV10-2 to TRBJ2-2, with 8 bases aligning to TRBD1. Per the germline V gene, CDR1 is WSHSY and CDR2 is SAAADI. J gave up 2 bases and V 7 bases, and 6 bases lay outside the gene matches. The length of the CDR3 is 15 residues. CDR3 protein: CASKYGTGNTGELFF. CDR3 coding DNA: TGCGCCAGCAAATACGGGACAGGAAACACCGGGGAGCTGTTTTTT.

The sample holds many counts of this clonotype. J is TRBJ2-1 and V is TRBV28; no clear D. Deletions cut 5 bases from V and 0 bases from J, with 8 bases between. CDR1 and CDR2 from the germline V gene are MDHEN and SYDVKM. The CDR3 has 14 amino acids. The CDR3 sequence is CASSQPSSYNEQFF. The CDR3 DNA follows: TGTGCCAGCAGTCAACCCAGCTCCTACAATGAGCAGTTCTTC.

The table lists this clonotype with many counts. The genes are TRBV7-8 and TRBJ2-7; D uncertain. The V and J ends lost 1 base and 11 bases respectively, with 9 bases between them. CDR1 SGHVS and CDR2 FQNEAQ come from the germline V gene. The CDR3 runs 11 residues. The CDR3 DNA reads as TGTGCCAGCAGCTTAGATGGTCAAAAGTACTTC. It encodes CASSLDGQKYF.

CDR3 nucleotides: TGTGCCAGTAGTATAGGAGGGGGGCGCCAAGAGACCCAGTACTTC. Its protein product is CASSIGGGRQETQYF. The genes are TRBV19 and TRBJ2-5, with D perhaps TRBD1 or TRBD2 (6 bases each). The germline V and J ends were trimmed by 1 base and 1 base, with 10 bases remaining between them. CDR1 and CDR2 from the germline V gene are LNHDA and SQIVND (reference sequence). The CDR3 totals 15 residues.

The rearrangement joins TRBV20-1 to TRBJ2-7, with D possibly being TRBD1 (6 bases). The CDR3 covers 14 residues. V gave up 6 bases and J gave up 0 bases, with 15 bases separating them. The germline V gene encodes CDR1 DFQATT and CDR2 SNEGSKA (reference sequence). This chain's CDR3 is CSAIAQGGSYEQYF. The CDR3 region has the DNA TGCAGTGCCATTGCACAGGGTGGCTCCTACGAGCAGTACTTC.

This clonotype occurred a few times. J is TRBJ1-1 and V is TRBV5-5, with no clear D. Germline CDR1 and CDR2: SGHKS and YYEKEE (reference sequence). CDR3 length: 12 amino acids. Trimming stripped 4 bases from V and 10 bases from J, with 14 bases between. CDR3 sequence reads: CASSAEARRAFF. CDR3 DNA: TGTGCCAGCAGCGCAGAGGCTAGACGAGCTTTCTTT.

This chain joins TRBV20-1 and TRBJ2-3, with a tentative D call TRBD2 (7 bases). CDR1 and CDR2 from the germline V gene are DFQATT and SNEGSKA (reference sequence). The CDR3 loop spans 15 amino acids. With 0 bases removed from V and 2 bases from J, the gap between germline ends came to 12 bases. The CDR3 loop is CSAREARGHTDTQYF. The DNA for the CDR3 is TGCAGTGCTAGAGAGGCGCGGGGGCACACAGATACGCAGTATTTT.

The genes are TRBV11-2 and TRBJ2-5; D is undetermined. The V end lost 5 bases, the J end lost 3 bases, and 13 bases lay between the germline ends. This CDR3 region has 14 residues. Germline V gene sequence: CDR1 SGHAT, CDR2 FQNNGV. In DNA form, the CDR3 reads TGTGCCAGCAGCGTTGGGATCGCCGAAGAGACCCAGTACTTC. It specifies CASSVGIAEETQYF. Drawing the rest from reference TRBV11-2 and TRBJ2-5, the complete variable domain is EAGVAQSPRYKIIEKRQSVAFWCNPISGHATLYWYQQILGQGPKLLIQFQNNGVVDDSQLPKDRFSAERLKGVDSTLKIQPAKLEDSAVYLCASSVGIAEETQYFGPGTRLLVL.

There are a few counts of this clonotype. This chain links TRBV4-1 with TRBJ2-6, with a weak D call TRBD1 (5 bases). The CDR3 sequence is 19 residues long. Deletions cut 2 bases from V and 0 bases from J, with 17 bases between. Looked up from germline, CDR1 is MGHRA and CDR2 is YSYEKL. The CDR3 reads CASSQFPISQGSGANVLTF. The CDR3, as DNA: TGCGCCAGCAGCCAATTCCCTATCTCTCAGGGCTCTGGGGCCAACGTCCTGACTTTC.

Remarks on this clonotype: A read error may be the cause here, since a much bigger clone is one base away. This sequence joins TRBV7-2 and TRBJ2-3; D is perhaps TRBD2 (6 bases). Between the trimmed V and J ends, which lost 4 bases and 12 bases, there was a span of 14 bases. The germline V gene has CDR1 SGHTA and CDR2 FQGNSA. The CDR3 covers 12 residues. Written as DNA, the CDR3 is TGTGCCAGCAGCTCGCCCGGGACTCCACAGTATTTT. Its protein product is CASSSPGTPQYF.

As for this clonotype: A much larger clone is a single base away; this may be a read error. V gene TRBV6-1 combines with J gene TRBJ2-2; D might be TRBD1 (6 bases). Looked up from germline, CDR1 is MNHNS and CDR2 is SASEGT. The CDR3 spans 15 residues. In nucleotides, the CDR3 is TGTGCCGGCAGGGAAAGCTGGGCAGGGGCCGGGGAGCTGTTTTTT. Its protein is CAGRESWAGAGELFF.

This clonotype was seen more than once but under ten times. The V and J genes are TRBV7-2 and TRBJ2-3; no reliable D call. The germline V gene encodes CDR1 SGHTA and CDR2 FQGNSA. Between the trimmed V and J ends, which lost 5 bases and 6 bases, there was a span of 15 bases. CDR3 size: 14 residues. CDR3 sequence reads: CASSPQRPADTQYF. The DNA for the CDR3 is TGTGCCAGCAGCCCCCAGAGACCCGCGGATACGCAGTATTTT.

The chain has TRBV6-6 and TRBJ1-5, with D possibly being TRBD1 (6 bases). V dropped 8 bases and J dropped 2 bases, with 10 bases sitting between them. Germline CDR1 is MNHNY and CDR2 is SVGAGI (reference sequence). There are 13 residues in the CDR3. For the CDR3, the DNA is TGTGCCAGCCGCAGGGGAGGCAATCAGCCCCAGCATTTT. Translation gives CASRRGGNQPQHF.

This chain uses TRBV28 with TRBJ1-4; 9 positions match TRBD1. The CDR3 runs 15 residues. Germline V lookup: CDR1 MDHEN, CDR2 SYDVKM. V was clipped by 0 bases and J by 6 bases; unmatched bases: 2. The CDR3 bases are TGTGCCAGCAGTTTATGGGGACAGGGCGATGAAAAACTGTTTTTT. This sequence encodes CASSLWGQGDEKLFF. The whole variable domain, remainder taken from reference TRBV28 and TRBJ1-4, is DVKVTQSSRYLVKRTGEKVFLECVQDMDHENMFWYRQDPGLGLRLIYFSYDVKMKEKGDIPEGYSVSREKKERFSLILESASTNQTSMYLCASSLWGQGDEKLFFGSGTQLSVL.